Listed here are 18 T cell receptor beta chains from one sample, sequenced in a study of molecular identifiers for immune sequencing clone quantification. TCRdb processed the PCR reads anew with MiXCR; each CDR3 protein has one entry. The top ten clones hold around 0.79% of a sample with about 500,000 distinct CDR3 sequences, around 23% of them seen once. Input material: naive CD8+ T cells from blood, with Jurkat cell RNA spiked in. As for subset: FACS-sorted CD8+CD4-CCR7+CD45RA+ naive T cells. These receptors were obtained from a human donor in good health. Some libraries in this study had Jurkat cell RNA spiked in.

A remark on this clonotype: An end of the junction does not agree with germline; a read error may underlie this. The J gene is TRBJ1-2, the V gene TRBV28; the match to TRBD1 covers 7 bases. Per the germline V gene, CDR1 is MDHEN and CDR2 is SYDVKM. The CDR3 is made up of 15 amino acids. CDR3 nucleotides: TGTGCCAGCAGTTCAACGACAGGGTATAACTACGGCTACACCTTC. The encoded protein is CASSSTTGYNYGYTF.

This clonotype showed up just once. The chain has TRBV12-3 or TRBV12-4 and TRBJ2-7; no firm D call. The germline V and J ends were trimmed by 5 bases and 7 bases, with 15 bases remaining between them. CDR3 size: 13 residues. The CDR3 DNA is TGTGCCAGCAGTCCCCGGATTCATGGGGAGCAGTACTTC. Amino acids: CASSPRIHGEQYF.

The sample holds many counts of this clonotype. A read error may produce the germline difference seen at one junction end. The V call is TRBV5-1, the J call TRBJ2-7, with D unclear. This CDR3 comprises 11 residues. Per the germline V gene, CDR1 is SGHRS and CDR2 is YFSETQ. The CDR3 DNA follows: TGCGCCAGCAGCTCAGGCGGTACTACCAACTTC. Translated, it gives CASSSGGTTNF.

There are a few counts of this clonotype. V and J are TRBV30 and TRBJ2-5, with a possible D match to TRBD1 (5 bases). Trimming removed 4 bases at V and 1 base at J, with 7 bases between. The CDR3 has 12 amino acids. CDR1 is GTSNPN, CDR2 SVGIG, per germline (reference sequence). The CDR3 spells CAWNQGQETQYF. DNA for the CDR3: TGTGCCTGGAATCAGGGCCAAGAGACCCAGTACTTC.

The genes are TRBV12-3 or TRBV12-4 and TRBJ1-5, with 7 nucleotides matching TRBD1. This CDR3 region has 15 residues. J gave up 0 bases and V 5 bases, and 4 bases lay outside the gene matches. DNA of the CDR3: TGTGCCAGCAGTGGGGACAGTTATAGCAATCAGCCCCAGCATTTT. The encoded protein is CASSGDSYSNQPQHF.

This clonotype has a count of ten or more. The conserved phenylalanine or tryptophan normally closing the CDR3 is absent here, so this likely arose from a read error. It is unclear where the CDR3 begins or ends on the DNA, so no DNA is shown, and the CDR3 is as TCRdb lists it. The chain links TRBV7-6 to TRBJ2-3; the table's D gene call, TRBD2, was not cross checked with the DNA. Germline values: CDR1 SGHVS, CDR2 FNYEAQ. The length of the CDR3 is 12 amino acids, counting both ends. The CDR3 loop reads CASSLGDSKPQY.

This clonotype appeared many times. The rearrangement uses TRBV28 and TRBJ1-1, with a weak D call TRBD1 (5 bases). Trimming pared 6 bases from V and 0 bases from J, leaving 14 bases between. The CDR3 length is 15 residues. CDR1 is MDHEN, CDR2 SYDVKM, per germline. CDR3 loop: CASSPRQLLNTEAFF. The DNA of the CDR3 is TGTGCCAGCAGCCCCCGACAGTTACTGAACACTGAAGCTTTCTTT.

The rearrangement links TRBV4-3 to TRBJ2-7; TRBD1 might be the D (6 bases). Deletions cut 0 bases from V and 5 bases from J, with 20 bases between. The CDR3 runs to 17 residues. Per the germline V gene, CDR1 is LGHNA and CDR2 is YSLEER. In DNA, the CDR3 is TGCGCCAGCAGCCAAGACAGGGAAGCGACAGGTATCCACGAGCAGTACTTC. This translates into CASSQDREATGIHEQYF.

This clonotype was detected many times. This sequence joins TRBV7-9 and TRBJ2-7; 10 nucleotides align to TRBD1. This CDR3 has 14 residues. In germline, CDR1 is SEHNR, CDR2 FQNEAQ (reference sequence). V trimming: 3 bases; J trimming: 5 bases; junction bases outside the gene matches: 4. CDR3 protein: CASSFQTGGDEQYF. The DNA of the CDR3 is TGTGCCAGCAGCTTTCAGACAGGGGGCGACGAGCAGTACTTC.

The gene calls are TRBV19 and TRBJ2-7; D might be TRBD1 (5 bases). The germline gives CDR1 LNHDA, CDR2 SQIVND (reference sequence). Between the trimmed V and J ends, which lost 5 bases and 2 bases, there was a span of 10 bases. The CDR3 length is 13 residues. DNA for the CDR3: TGTGCCAGTAGTTCACAGGTAACCTACGAGCAGTACTTC. Its translation is CASSSQVTYEQYF.

This clonotype has ten or more counts. The CDR3 spells CSVEGEGGGDEAFF. DNA of the CDR3: TGCAGCGTTGAAGGCGAGGGTGGGGGGGATGAAGCTTTCTTT. This sequence joins TRBV29-1 and TRBJ1-1, with D tentatively TRBD1 (5 bases). Germline values: CDR1 SQVTM, CDR2 ANQGSEA. The CDR3 contains 14 residues. V gave up 1 base and J gave up 7 bases, with 16 bases separating them.

With regard to this clonotype: Possible read error: a much larger clone is one base away. The rearrangement joins TRBV6-5 to TRBJ1-2; a weak D match, TRBD1 (6 bases). The CDR3 extends over 15 amino acids. V shed 6 bases and J shed 2 bases, with 16 bases lying between them. Germline values: CDR1 MNHEY, CDR2 SVGAGI. This chain's CDR3 is CASSDVLDSNYGYTF. CDR3 nucleotides: TGTGCCAGCAGCGACGTACTGGACAGCAACTATGGCTACACCTTC.

A note on this clonotype: This may be a read error, as it is one base from a much larger clone. The rearrangement joins TRBV9 to TRBJ2-3; D is unresolved. This CDR3 spans 15 amino acids. V was pared by 3 bases and J by 4 bases, with 15 bases between. The germline V gene encodes CDR1 SGDLS and CDR2 YYNGEE. This CDR3 is CASSGIGFDADTQYF. The CDR3 DNA reads TGTGCCAGCAGCGGAATAGGGTTTGATGCAGATACGCAGTATTTT.

This clonotype has just a few counts. The chain couples TRBV24-1 to TRBJ2-2, with 13 bases aligning to TRBD2. CDR1 and CDR2 from the germline V gene are KGHDR and SFDVKD. The CDR3 spans 18 residues. J lost 5 bases, V lost 2 bases, and 7 bases had no gene match. The CDR3 DNA sequence: TGTGCCACCAGTGATTCGCGGACTAGCGGGAGAAAGACCGGGGAGCTGTTTTTT. Translating gives CATSDSRTSGRKTGELFF.

This clonotype was picked up a small number of times. The chain employs TRBV11-2 and TRBJ1-4; 7 nucleotides align to TRBD1. The length of the CDR3 is 15 residues. With 4 bases clipped from V and 5 bases from J, the junction kept 7 bases outside the gene matches. CDR1 is SGHAT, CDR2 FQNNGV, per germline. The CDR3 reads CASSSGDRWNEKLFF. The CDR3 bases are TGTGCCAGCAGCTCCGGGGACAGATGGAATGAAAAACTGTTTTTT.

In this sample, this clonotype turned up many times. The chain links TRBV7-9 to TRBJ2-3, with D uncertain. Trimming left V 2 bases short and J 5 bases short, with 2 bases between. The CDR3 spans 11 residues. Germline V lookup: CDR1 SEHNR, CDR2 FQNEAQ (reference sequence). CDR3 protein: CASSLKDTQYF. CDR3 nucleotide sequence: TGTGCCAGCAGCTTAAAAGATACGCAGTATTTT.

The V and J genes are TRBV20-1 and TRBJ2-4; D gene uncertain. The germline gives CDR1 DFQATT, CDR2 SNEGSKA (reference sequence). The CDR3 extends over 14 amino acids. The germline V and J ends were trimmed by 3 bases and 3 bases, with 12 bases remaining between them. In DNA form, the CDR3 reads TGCAGTGCTAGTCCCAGCGTAGTCAAAAACATTCAGTACTTC. The encoded protein is CSASPSVVKNIQYF.

This clonotype was observed a handful of times. The rearrangement links TRBV11-3 to TRBJ2-7, with TRBD2 matching 13 bases. Trimming took 4 bases from V and 5 from J; bases not matched to a gene: 2. Looked up from germline, CDR1 is SGHNT and CDR2 is YENEEA. This CDR3 comprises 14 residues. CDR3 amino acids: CASSYGTSGDEQYF. CDR3 DNA: TGTGCCAGCAGCTACGGGACTAGCGGGGACGAGCAGTACTTC.